These T cell receptor beta chains were read from a single sample in a study of T cell repertoires in cytomegalovirus infection. MiXCR was run by TCRdb on the reads, yielding one entry per CDR3 protein. The sample shows 300,000 or so distinct CDR3 sequences, over 20% of them seen only once. The sequencing input was PBMCs. The receptor source for this set is a human donor in good health (CMV status not recorded). Some clones in this sample may be carry-over from other donors' samples. Both conserved end residues are part of each CDR3. Fields, in order: J gene, D gene, clone size, V gene, CDR3 protein, CDR3 DNA. D genes are given only for firm matches. Size values are once, few and many counts, or a class for expanded clones, and some rows have none.

J: TRBJ1-5
D: -
size: few
V: TRBV6-6
CDR3: CASSYSVNQPQHF
DNA: TGTGCCAGCAGTTACTCAGTGAATCAGCCCCAGCATTTT

J: TRBJ1-2
D: -
size: many
V: TRBV7-2
CDR3: CASSLGASYGYTF
DNA: TGTGCCAGCAGCTTAGGTGCTTCCTATGGCTACACCTTC

J: TRBJ2-5
D: -
size: -
V: TRBV28
CDR3: CASKSGGTIQETQYF
DNA: TGTGCCAGCAAGTCGGGCGGGACGATCCAAGAGACCCAGTACTTC

J: TRBJ2-7
D: -
size: few
V: TRBV28
CDR3: CASSLPGEAYEQYF
DNA: TGTGCCAGCAGTCTCCCTGGGGAGGCCTACGAGCAGTACTTC

J: TRBJ2-7
D: -
size: many
V: TRBV12-3/TRBV12-4
CDR3: CASSLRTAYEQYF
DNA: TGTGCCAGCAGTTTAAGGACAGCCTACGAGCAGTACTTC

J: TRBJ2-6
D: -
size: -
V: TRBV20-1
CDR3: CSARAQGQTGANVLTF
DNA: TGCAGTGCTAGAGCCCAAGGACAGACGGGTGCCAACGTCCTGACTTTC

J: TRBJ2-7
D: TRBD2
size: many
V: TRBV7-2
CDR3: CASSTLAGAYEQYF
DNA: TGTGCCAGCAGCACACTAGCGGGAGCCTACGAGCAGTACTTC

J: TRBJ1-1
D: -
size: many
V: TRBV12-3/TRBV12-4
CDR3: CASKLTSEAFF
DNA: TGTGCCAGCAAACTGACATCTGAAGCTTTCTTT

J: TRBJ1-3
D: -
size: -
V: TRBV12-3/TRBV12-4
CDR3: CASSQQGFSGNTIYF
DNA: TGTGCCAGCAGTCAACAGGGTTTCTCTGGAAACACCATATATTTT

J: TRBJ1-2
D: TRBD1
size: -
V: TRBV7-9
CDR3: CASSLNRGANYGYTF
DNA: TGTGCCAGCAGCTTAAACAGGGGAGCCAACTATGGCTACACCTTC

J: TRBJ1-3
D: -
size: many
V: TRBV7-2
CDR3: CASSLVGAGSGNTIYF
DNA: TGTGCCAGCAGCTTAGTTGGGGCCGGCTCTGGAAACACCATATATTTT

J: TRBJ1-2
D: -
size: -
V: TRBV7-2
CDR3: CASSFTAGSGGYTF
DNA: TGTGCCAGCAGCTTTACGGCAGGGTCCGGTGGCTACACCTTC

J: TRBJ2-4
D: TRBD1
size: few
V: TRBV20-1
CDR3: CSAGDSLNQNIQYF
DNA: TGCAGTGCTGGGGACAGCCTTAATCAAAACATTCAGTACTTC

J: TRBJ2-7
D: -
size: -
V: TRBV12-3/TRBV12-4
CDR3: CASRAGASYEQYF
DNA: TGTGCCAGCAGGGCGGGGGCCTCCTACGAGCAGTACTTC

J: TRBJ2-1
D: -
size: few
V: TRBV7-9
CDR3: CASSQGALDRPFF
DNA: TGTGCCAGCAGCCAAGGGGCCCTCGACAGGCCGTTCTTC

J: TRBJ2-5
D: -
size: few
V: TRBV9
CDR3: CASSAFGTPQETQYF
DNA: TGTGCCAGCAGCGCGTTCGGGACACCCCAAGAGACCCAGTACTTC

J: TRBJ2-3
D: -
size: many
V: TRBV7-6
CDR3: CASSLSQGVTDTQYF
DNA: TGTGCCAGCAGCTTGAGCCAGGGAGTGACAGATACGCAGTATTTT

J: TRBJ2-5
D: -
size: many
V: TRBV7-2
CDR3: CASSLILAGGETQYF
DNA: TGTGCCAGCAGCTTAATACTAGCTGGAGGAGAGACCCAGTACTTC

J: TRBJ1-3
D: TRBD1
size: -
V: TRBV12-3/TRBV12-4
CDR3: CASSLTGADTIYF
DNA: TGTGCCAGCAGCCTTACAGGGGCGGACACCATATATTTT

J: TRBJ1-3
D: -
size: -
V: TRBV11-2
CDR3: CASSHQAFGNTIYF
DNA: TGTGCCAGCAGCCACCAAGCCTTTGGAAACACCATATATTTT

J: TRBJ1-3
D: TRBD1
size: -
V: TRBV28
CDR3: CASSETGTGFAGNTIYF
DNA: TGTGCCAGCAGTGAGACCGGGACAGGTTTCGCTGGAAACACCATATATTTT

J: TRBJ2-1
D: TRBD2
size: many
V: TRBV7-8
CDR3: CASSLGVSGGAREQFF
DNA: TGTGCCAGCAGCTTAGGAGTTAGCGGGGGGGCCAGAGAGCAGTTCTTC

J: TRBJ2-2
D: -
size: -
V: TRBV12-3/TRBV12-4
CDR3: CASSPSQGNGELFF
DNA: TGTGCCAGCAGTCCCTCCCAAGGGAACGGGGAGCTGTTTTTT

J: TRBJ2-2
D: -
size: -
V: TRBV5-1
CDR3: CASSSAPVAGELFF
DNA: TGCGCCAGCAGCAGCGCCCCGGTGGCCGGGGAGCTGTTTTTT

J: TRBJ2-3
D: -
size: -
V: TRBV12-3/TRBV12-4
CDR3: CASSLRSSDTQYF
DNA: TGTGCCAGCAGTCTACGGTCGTCAGATACGCAGTATTTT

J: TRBJ1-4
D: -
size: -
V: TRBV4-1
CDR3: CASSLSGLPEKLFF
DNA: TGCGCCAGCAGCCTTTCCGGACTTCCTGAAAAACTGTTTTTT

J: TRBJ2-7
D: TRBD2
size: few
V: TRBV28
CDR3: CASSSPGLLYEQYF
DNA: TGTGCCAGCAGTTCCCCGGGACTACTCTACGAGCAGTACTTC

J: TRBJ1-5
D: -
size: few
V: TRBV5-1
CDR3: CASSLRPSNQPQHF
DNA: TGCGCCAGCAGCTTGCGGCCAAGCAATCAGCCCCAGCATTTT

J: TRBJ1-1
D: -
size: -
V: TRBV29-1
CDR3: CTTGPAGTEAFF
DNA: TGCACTACTGGGCCCGCGGGCACTGAAGCTTTCTTT

J: TRBJ2-1
D: TRBD2
size: -
V: TRBV11-2
CDR3: CASSLTFTLRAGDGQFF
DNA: TGTGCCAGCAGCTTGACATTTACTCTTCGGGCGGGAGACGGGCAGTTCTTC

J: TRBJ2-3
D: -
size: -
V: TRBV20-1
CDR3: CSASEPRGTDTQYF
DNA: TGCAGTGCTAGCGAGCCGCGAGGCACAGATACGCAGTATTTT

J: TRBJ2-7
D: -
size: few
V: TRBV28
CDR3: CASTGGFRAYEQYF
DNA: TGTGCCAGCACCGGGGGATTCAGAGCCTACGAGCAGTACTTC

J: TRBJ1-5
D: -
size: -
V: TRBV20-1
CDR3: CSARVAQPQHF
DNA: TGCAGTGCTAGAGTTGCTCAGCCCCAGCATTTT

J: TRBJ1-2
D: -
size: -
V: TRBV6-6
CDR3: CASSYSELNYGYTF
DNA: TGTGCCAGCAGTTACTCAGAACTTAACTATGGCTACACCTTC

J: TRBJ1-5
D: -
size: many
V: TRBV7-8
CDR3: CASSLVVGANQPQHF
DNA: TGTGCCAGCAGCTTAGTGGTTGGGGCTAATCAGCCCCAGCATTTT

J: TRBJ1-4
D: -
size: many
V: TRBV28
CDR3: CASSLADGEKLFF
DNA: TGTGCCAGCAGTTTAGCCGACGGTGAAAAACTGTTTTTT